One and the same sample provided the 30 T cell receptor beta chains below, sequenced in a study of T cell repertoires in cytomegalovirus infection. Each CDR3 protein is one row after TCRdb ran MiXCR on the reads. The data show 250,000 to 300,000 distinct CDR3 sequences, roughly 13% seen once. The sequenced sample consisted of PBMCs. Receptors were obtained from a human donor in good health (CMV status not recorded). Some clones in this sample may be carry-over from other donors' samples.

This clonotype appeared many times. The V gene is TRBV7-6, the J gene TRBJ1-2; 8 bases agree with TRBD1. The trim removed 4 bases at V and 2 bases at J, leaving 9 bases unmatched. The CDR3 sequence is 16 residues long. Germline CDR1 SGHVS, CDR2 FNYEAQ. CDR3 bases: TGTGCCAGCAGCTCGCCTGACCGGACAGGGAACTATGGCTACACCTTC. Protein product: CASSSPDRTGNYGYTF.

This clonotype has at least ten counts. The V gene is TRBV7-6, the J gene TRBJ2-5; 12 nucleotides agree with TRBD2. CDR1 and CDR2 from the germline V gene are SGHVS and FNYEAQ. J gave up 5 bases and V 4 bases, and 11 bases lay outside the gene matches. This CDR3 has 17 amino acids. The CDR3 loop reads CASSSAASGRASETQYF. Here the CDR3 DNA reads TGTGCCAGCAGCTCCGCGGCTAGCGGGAGGGCCTCGGAGACCCAGTACTTC.

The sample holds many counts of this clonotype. The CDR3 is CASSLDFTRGTEAFF. The CDR3 DNA reads as TGTGCCAGCAGCTTAGATTTTACAAGGGGTACTGAAGCTTTCTTT. The gene calls are TRBV7-2 and TRBJ1-1, with D tentatively TRBD1 (5 bases). CDR1 and CDR2 (germline): SGHTA, FQGNSA. The CDR3 consists of 15 residues. V was clipped by 1 base and J by 5 bases, with 14 bases between them.

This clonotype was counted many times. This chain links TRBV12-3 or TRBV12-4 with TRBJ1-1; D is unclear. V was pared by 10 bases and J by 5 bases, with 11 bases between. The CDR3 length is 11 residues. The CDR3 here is CATFGGTEAFF. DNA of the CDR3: TGTGCCACGTTTGGAGGAACTGAAGCTTTCTTT.

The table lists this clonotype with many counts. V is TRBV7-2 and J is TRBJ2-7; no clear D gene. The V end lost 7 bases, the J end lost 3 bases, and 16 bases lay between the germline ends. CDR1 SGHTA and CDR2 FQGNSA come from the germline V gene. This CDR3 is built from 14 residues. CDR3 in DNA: TGTGCCAGCACCCTCATTGGCGACCGCTACGAGCAGTACTTC. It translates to CASTLIGDRYEQYF.

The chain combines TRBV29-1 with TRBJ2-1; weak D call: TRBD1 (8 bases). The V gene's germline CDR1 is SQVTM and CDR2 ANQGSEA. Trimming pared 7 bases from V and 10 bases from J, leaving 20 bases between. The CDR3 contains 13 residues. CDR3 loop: CSARTDREGEQFF. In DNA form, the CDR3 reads TGCAGCGCCCGGACGGACAGGGAGGGGGAGCAGTTCTTC.

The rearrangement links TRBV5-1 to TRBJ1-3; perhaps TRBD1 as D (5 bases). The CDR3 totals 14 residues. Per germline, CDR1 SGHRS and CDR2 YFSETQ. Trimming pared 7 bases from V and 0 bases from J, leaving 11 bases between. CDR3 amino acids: CASGDVSSGNTIYF. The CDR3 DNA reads TGCGCCAGCGGGGACGTCTCCTCTGGAAACACCATATATTTT. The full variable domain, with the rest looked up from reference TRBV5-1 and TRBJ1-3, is KAGVTQTPRYLIKTRGQQVTLSCSPISGHRSVSWYQQTPGQGLQFLFEYFSETQRNKGNFPGRFSGRQFSNSRSEMNVSTLELGDSALYLCASGDVSSGNTIYFGEGSWLTVV.

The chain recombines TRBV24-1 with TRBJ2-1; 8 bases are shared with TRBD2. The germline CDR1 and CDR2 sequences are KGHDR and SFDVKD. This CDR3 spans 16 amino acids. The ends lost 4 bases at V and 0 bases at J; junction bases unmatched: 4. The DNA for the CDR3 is TGTGCCACCAGTGACCCGAGCGGGGGCTCCTACAATGAGCAGTTCTTC. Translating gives CATSDPSGGSYNEQFF.

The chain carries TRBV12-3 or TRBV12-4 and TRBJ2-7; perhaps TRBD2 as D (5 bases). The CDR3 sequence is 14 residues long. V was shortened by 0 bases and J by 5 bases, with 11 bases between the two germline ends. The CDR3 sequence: CASSLAGAGNEQYF. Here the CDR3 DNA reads TGTGCCAGCAGTTTAGCGGGAGCCGGGAACGAGCAGTACTTC.

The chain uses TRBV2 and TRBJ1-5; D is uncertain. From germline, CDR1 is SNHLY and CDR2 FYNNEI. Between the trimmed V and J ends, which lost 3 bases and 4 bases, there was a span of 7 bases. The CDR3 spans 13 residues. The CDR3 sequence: CASSDTSNQPQHF. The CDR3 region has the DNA TGTGCCAGCAGTGATACCAGTAATCAGCCCCAGCATTTT.

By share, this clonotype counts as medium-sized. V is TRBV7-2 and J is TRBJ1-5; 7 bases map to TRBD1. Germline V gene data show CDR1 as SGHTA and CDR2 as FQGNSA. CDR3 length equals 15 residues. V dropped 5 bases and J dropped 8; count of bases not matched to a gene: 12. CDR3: CASSPLTGSWEPQHF. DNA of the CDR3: TGTGCCAGCAGCCCTCTGACAGGGTCGTGGGAGCCCCAGCATTTT. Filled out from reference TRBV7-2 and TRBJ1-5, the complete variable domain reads GAGVSQSPSNKVTEKGKDVELRCDPISGHTALYWYRQSLGQGLEFLIYFQGNSAPDKSGLPSDRFSAERTGGSVSTLTIQRTQQEDSAVYLCASSPLTGSWEPQHFGDGTRLSIL.

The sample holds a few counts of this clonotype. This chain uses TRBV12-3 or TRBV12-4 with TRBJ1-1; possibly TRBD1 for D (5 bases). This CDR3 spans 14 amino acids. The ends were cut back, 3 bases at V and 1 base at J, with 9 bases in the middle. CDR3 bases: TGTGCCAGCAGTTTTGGGGCAGGGAACACTGAAGCTTTCTTT. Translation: CASSFGAGNTEAFF.

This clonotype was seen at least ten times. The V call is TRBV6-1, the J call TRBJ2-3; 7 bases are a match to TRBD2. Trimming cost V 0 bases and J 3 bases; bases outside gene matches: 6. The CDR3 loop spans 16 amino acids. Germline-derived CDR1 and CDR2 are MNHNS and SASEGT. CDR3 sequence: CASSEAPGGGTDTQYF. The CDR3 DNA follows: TGTGCCAGCAGTGAAGCGCCAGGCGGGGGAACAGATACGCAGTATTTT.

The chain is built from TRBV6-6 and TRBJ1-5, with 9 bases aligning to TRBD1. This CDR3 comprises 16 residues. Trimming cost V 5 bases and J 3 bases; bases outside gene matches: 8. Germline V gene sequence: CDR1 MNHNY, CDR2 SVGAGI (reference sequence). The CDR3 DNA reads TGTGCCAGCAGTACCCGGACAGGGGCACTCAATCAGCCCCAGCATTTT. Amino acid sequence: CASSTRTGALNQPQHF.

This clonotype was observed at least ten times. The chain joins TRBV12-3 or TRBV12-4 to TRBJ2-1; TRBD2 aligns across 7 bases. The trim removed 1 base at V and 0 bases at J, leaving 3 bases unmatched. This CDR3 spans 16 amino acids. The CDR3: CASSLVRGSSYNEQFF. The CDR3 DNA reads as TGTGCCAGCAGTTTAGTGCGGGGGAGCTCCTACAATGAGCAGTTCTTC.

The CDR3 coding sequence is TGTGCCAGCAGCGAGGTTATTAGCGGAAACACCGGGGAGCTGTTTTTT. This translates into CASSEVISGNTGELFF. The chain carries TRBV25-1 and TRBJ2-2, with a possible D match to TRBD2 (6 bases). Germline assignment: CDR1 MGHDK and CDR2 SYGVNS. Between the trimmed V and J ends, which lost 6 bases and 2 bases, there was a span of 16 bases. The CDR3 runs 16 residues. The full variable domain, in which reference TRBV25-1 and TRBJ2-2 provide the parts outside the CDR3, is EADIYQTPRYLVIGTGKKITLECSQTMGHDKMYWYQQDPGMELHLIHYSYGVNSTEKGDLSSESTVSRIRTEHFPLTLESARPSHTSQYLCASSEVISGNTGELFFGEGSRLTVL.

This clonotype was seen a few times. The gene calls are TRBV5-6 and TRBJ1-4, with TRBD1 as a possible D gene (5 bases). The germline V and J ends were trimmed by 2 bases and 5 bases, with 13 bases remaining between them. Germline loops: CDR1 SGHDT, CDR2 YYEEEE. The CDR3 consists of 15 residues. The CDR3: CASSLGTAFNEKLFF. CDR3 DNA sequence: TGTGCCAGCAGCTTAGGGACGGCCTTCAATGAAAAACTGTTTTTT. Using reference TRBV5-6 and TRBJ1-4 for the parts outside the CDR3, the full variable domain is DAGVTQSPTHLIKTRGQQVTLRCSPKSGHDTVSWYQQALGQGPQFIFQYYEEEERQRGNFPDRFSGHQFPNYSSELNVNALLLGDSALYLCASSLGTAFNEKLFFGSGTQLSVL.

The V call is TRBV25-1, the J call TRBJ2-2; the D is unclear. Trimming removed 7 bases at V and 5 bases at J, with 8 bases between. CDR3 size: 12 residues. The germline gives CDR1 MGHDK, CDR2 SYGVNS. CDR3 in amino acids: CASNWQTGELFF. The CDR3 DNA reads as TGTGCCAGCAACTGGCAGACCGGGGAGCTGTTTTTT.

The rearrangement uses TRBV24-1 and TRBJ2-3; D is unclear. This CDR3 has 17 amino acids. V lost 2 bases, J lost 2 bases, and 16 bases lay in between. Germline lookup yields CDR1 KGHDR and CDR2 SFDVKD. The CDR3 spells CATSDSEPPQSTDTQYF. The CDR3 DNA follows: TGTGCCACCAGTGATTCCGAACCCCCGCAATCCACAGATACGCAGTATTTT.

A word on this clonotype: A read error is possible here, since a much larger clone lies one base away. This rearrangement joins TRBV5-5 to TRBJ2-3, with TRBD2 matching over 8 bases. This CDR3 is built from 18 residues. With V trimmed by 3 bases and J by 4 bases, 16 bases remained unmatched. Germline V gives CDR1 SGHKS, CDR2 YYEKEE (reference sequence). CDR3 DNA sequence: TGTGCCAGCAGCTGGAGTCCCGGAAGAAGCGGGGGATCAGATACGCAGTATTTT. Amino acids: CASSWSPGRSGGSDTQYF.

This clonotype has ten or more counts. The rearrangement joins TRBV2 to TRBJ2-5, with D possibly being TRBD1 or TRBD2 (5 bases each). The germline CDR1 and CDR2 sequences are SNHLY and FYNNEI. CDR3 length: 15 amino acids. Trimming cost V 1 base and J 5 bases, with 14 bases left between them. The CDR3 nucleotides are TGTGCCAGCAGTGAAGACAGGACTTCCCGCGAGACCCAGTACTTC. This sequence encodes CASSEDRTSRETQYF.

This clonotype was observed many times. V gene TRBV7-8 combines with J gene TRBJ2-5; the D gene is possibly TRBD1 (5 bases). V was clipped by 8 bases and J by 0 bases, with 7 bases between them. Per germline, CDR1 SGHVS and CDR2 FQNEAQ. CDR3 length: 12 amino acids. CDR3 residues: CASHRYQETQYF. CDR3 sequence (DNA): TGTGCCAGCCACAGGTACCAAGAGACCCAGTACTTC. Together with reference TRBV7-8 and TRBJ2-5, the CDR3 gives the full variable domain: GAGVSQSPRYKVAKRGQDVALRCDPISGHVSLFWYQQALGQGPEFLTYFQNEAQLDKSGLPSDRFFAERPEGSVSTLKIQRTQQEDSAVYLCASHRYQETQYFGPGTRLLVL.

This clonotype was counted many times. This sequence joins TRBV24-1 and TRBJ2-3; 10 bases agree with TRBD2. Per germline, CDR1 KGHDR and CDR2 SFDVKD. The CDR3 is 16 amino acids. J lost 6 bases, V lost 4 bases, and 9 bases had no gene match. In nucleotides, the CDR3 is TGTGCCACCAGTGACCCTACTAGCGGGACGGTCGATACGCAGTATTTT. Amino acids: CATSDPTSGTVDTQYF.

This CDR3 is CASSLWGLRGQGETSGKYNEQFF. The CDR3 DNA sequence: TGTGCCAGCAGTTTATGGGGCCTAAGAGGACAGGGAGAGACTAGCGGGAAATACAATGAGCAGTTCTTC. The V gene is TRBV28, the J gene TRBJ2-1; 11 bases fit TRBD2. The CDR3 contains 23 residues. The ends lost 0 bases at V and 4 bases at J; junction bases unmatched: 23. Looked up from germline, CDR1 is MDHEN and CDR2 is SYDVKM.

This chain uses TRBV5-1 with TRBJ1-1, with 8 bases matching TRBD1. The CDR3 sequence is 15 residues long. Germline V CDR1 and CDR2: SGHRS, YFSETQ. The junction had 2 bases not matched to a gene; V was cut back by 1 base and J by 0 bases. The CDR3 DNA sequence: TGCGCCAGCAGCTTGACGGGACAGGTGAACACTGAAGCTTTCTTT. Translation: CASSLTGQVNTEAFF.

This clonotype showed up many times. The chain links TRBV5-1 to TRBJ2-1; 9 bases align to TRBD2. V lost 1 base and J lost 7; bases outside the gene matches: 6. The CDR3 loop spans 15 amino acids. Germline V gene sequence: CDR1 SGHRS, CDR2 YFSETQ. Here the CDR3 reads CASSLFLAGYNEQFF. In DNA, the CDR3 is TGCGCCAGCAGCTTGTTCCTAGCGGGGTATAATGAGCAGTTCTTC.

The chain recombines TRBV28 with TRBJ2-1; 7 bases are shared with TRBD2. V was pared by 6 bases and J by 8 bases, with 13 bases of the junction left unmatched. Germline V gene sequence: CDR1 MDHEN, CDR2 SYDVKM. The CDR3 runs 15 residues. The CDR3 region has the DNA TGTGCCAGCAGGCAGACTAGCCTGGGTTACGATGAGCAGTTCTTC. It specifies CASRQTSLGYDEQFF. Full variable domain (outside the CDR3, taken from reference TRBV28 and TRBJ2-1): DVKVTQSSRYLVKRTGEKVFLECVQDMDHENMFWYRQDPGLGLRLIYFSYDVKMKEKGDIPEGYSVSREKKERFSLILESASTNQTSMYLCASRQTSLGYDEQFFGPGTRLTVL.

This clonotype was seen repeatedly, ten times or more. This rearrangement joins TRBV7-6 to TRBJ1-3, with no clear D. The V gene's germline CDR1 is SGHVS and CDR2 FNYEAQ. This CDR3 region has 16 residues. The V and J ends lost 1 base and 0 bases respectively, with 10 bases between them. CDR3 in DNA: TGTGCCAGCAGCTTAGACCTCCCGAGCTCTGGAAACACCATATATTTT. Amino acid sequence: CASSLDLPSSGNTIYF.

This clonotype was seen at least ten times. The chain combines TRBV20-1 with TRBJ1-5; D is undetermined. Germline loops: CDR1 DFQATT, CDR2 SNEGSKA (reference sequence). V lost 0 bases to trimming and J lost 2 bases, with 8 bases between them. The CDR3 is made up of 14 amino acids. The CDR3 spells CSARDGRGNQPQHF. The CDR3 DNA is TGCAGTGCTAGAGACGGTAGGGGCAATCAGCCCCAGCATTTT.

The CDR3 bases are TGTGCCAGCAACGGGCGCGGGGCCACTACAGATACGCAGTATTTT. Translated, it gives CASNGRGATTDTQYF. This sequence joins TRBV6-6 and TRBJ2-3, with D possibly being TRBD2 (6 bases). The V end was cut by 7 bases, the J end by 3 bases, with 17 bases between. Looked up from germline, CDR1 is MNHNY and CDR2 is SVGAGI (reference sequence). This CDR3 spans 15 amino acids.